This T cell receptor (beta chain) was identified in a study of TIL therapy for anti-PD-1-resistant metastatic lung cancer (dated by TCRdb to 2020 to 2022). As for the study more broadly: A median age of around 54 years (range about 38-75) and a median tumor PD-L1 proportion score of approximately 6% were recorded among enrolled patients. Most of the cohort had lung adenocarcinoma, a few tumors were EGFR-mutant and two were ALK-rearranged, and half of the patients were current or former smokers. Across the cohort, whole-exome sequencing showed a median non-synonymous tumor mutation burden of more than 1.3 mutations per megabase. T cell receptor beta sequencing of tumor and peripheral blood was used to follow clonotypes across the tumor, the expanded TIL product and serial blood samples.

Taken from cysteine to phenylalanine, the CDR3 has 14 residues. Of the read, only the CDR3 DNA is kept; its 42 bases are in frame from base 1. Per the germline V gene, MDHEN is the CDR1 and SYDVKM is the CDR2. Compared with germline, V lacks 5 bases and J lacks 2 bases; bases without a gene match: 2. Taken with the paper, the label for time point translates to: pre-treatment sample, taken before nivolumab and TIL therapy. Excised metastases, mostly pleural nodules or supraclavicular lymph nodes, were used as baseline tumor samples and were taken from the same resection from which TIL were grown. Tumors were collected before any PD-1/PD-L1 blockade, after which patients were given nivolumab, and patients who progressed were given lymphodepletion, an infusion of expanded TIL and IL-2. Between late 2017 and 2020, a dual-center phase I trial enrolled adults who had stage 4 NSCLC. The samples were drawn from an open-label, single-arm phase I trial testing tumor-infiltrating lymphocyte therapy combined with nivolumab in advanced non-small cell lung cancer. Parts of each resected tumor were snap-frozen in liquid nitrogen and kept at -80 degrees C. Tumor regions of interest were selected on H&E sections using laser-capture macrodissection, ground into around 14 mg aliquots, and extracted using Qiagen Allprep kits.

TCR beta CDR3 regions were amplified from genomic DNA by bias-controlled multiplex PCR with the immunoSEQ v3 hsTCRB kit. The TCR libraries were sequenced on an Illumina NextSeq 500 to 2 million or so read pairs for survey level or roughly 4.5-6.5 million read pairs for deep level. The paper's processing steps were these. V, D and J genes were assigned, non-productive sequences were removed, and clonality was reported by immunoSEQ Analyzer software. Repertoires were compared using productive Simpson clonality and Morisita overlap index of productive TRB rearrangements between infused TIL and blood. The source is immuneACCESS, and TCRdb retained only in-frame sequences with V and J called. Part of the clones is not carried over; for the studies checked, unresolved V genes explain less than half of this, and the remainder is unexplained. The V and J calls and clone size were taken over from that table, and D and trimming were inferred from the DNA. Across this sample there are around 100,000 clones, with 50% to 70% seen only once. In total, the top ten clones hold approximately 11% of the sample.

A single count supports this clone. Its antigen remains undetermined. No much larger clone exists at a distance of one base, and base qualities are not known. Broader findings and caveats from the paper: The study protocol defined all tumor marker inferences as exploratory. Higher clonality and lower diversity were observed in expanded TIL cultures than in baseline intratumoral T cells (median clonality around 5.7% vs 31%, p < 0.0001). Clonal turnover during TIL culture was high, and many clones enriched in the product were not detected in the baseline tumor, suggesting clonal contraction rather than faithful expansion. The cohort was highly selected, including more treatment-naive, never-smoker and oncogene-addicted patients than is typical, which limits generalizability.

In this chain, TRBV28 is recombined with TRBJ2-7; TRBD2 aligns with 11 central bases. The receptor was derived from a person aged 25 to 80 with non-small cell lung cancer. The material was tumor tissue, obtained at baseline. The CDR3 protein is CASSTGLAAYEQYF. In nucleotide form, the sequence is TGTGCCAGCAGTACGGGACTAGCGGCCTACGAGCAGTACTTC.